One and the same sample provided the 7 T cell receptor beta chains below, sequenced in a study of T cells in Graves' hyperthyroidism and ophthalmopathy. Regions amplified from RNA transcripts were the TCR beta CDR3 regions. First-round RT-PCR of the TCR CDR3 relied on the HTBI primer set. TCRdb re-called the multiplex PCR reads with MiXCR, one entry per CDR3 protein. The sample lists around 500,000 distinct CDR3 sequences; around 14% were seen once. Sample: blood. These receptors were collected from a woman between 18 and 30 years old with Graves' hyperthyroidism.

This clonotype was recorded many times. This sequence joins TRBV6-5 and TRBJ2-6; D call uncertain. CDR1 is MNHEY, CDR2 SVGAGI, per germline. With 2 bases removed from V and 1 base from J, the gap between germline ends came to 15 bases. The CDR3 contains 18 residues. CDR3 loop: CASSYSFSRYSGANVLTF. The CDR3 region has the DNA TGTGCCAGCAGTTACAGCTTCTCTCGGTATTCTGGGGCCAACGTCCTGACTTTC.

This clonotype was recorded at least ten times. This chain uses TRBV7-2 with TRBJ1-5; 8 bases line up with TRBD1. Germline lookup yields CDR1 SGHTA and CDR2 FQGNSA. J lost 7 bases, V lost 5 bases, and 13 bases had no gene match. The CDR3 runs to 16 residues. This chain's CDR3 is CASSAYWTGPGQPQHF. CDR3 in DNA: TGTGCCAGCAGCGCATATTGGACAGGGCCCGGCCAGCCCCAGCATTTT.

This chain links TRBV7-2 with TRBJ2-2; either TRBD1 or TRBD2 may fit D (6 bases each). This CDR3 has 14 amino acids. V lost 5 bases, J lost 5 bases, and 12 bases lay in between. From germline, CDR1 is SGHTA and CDR2 FQGNSA. Here the CDR3 DNA reads TGTGCCAGCAGCAACCGGAGGGGGACCGGGGAGCTGTTTTTT. The encoded protein is CASSNRRGTGELFF.

This chain joins TRBV5-1 and TRBJ2-1, with TRBD1 identical over 10 bases. Germline loops: CDR1 SGHRS, CDR2 YFSETQ. This CDR3 comprises 15 residues. V shed 5 bases and J 8 bases; nucleotides not matched to a gene: 10. CDR3: CASRPDRGRLDEQFF. CDR3 nucleotide sequence: TGCGCCAGCAGGCCCGACAGGGGGCGCTTGGATGAGCAGTTCTTC.

There are many counts of this clonotype. The genes are TRBV6-1 and TRBJ2-7; no definite D call. Germline CDR1 is MNHNS and CDR2 is SASEGT. CDR3 length: 12 amino acids. V lost 7 bases and J lost 5, with 12 bases in between. The CDR3 loop reads CASMSGVHEQYV. In nucleotides, the CDR3 is TGTGCCAGCATGTCTGGGGTTCACGAGCAGTACGTC.

This clonotype was detected a few times. The chain combines TRBV5-1 with TRBJ1-1, with D tentatively TRBD1 (6 bases). The CDR3 consists of 13 residues. Per germline, CDR1 SGHRS and CDR2 YFSETQ. Trimming cost V 6 bases and J 6 bases, with 15 bases left between them. CDR3 loop: CASNLQGTAEAFF. DNA of the CDR3: TGCGCCAGCAACCTGCAGGGGACCGCTGAAGCTTTCTTT.

This rearrangement joins TRBV19 to TRBJ2-1; 12 positions agree with TRBD2. V gave up 5 bases and J gave up 8 bases; unmatched junction bases: 4. The CDR3 loop spans 14 amino acids. CDR1 is LNHDA and CDR2 is SQIVND in the germline V gene (reference sequence). The CDR3 protein is CASSLRLAGDEQFF. The CDR3 DNA sequence: TGTGCCAGTAGTCTCCGACTAGCGGGAGATGAGCAGTTCTTC.